This paragraph reports one T cell receptor (beta chain). The authors prepared the TCRbeta library with unique molecular identifiers. TCRdb ran MiXCR on the PCR reads and lists one entry per CDR3 protein. The sample has around 600,000 distinct CDR3 sequences; around a sixth are singletons. This specimen comes from a study of T-cell reconstitution after alpha-beta-depleted transplantation in children. V gave up 2 bases and J gave up 4 bases, with 7 bases separating them. The CDR3 is 13 residues long. The germline V gene has CDR1 SGHTA and CDR2 FQGNSA. This chain uses TRBV7-2 with TRBJ2-3; D remains unclear. The TCR originated in a human donor who donated a stem cell graft to a child with acute myeloid leukemia. The input for sequencing was PBMCs from the stem cell graft donor, taken from the stem cell graft. CDR3 DNA sequence: TGTGCCAGCAGCTTAAGGCGGCCAGATACGCAGTATTTT. Its protein product is CASSLRRPDTQYF.